What follows are 2 T cell receptor beta chains derived from one specimen sequenced in a study of cytomegalovirus exposure and HLA in healthy donors. The PCR employed 60 Vbeta primers together with 13 Jbeta primers. TCRdb keeps only in-frame clones here, not all; method: immunoSEQ multiplex PCR. The table includes some 110,000 clones, around 80% detected once. The sample was PBMCs. The source is a woman aged 60-75 years in good health and CMV-seropositive.

This rearrangement joins TRBV9 to TRBJ2-5, with D perhaps TRBD2 (5 bases). V was trimmed by 8 bases and J by 2 bases, leaving 16 bases between them. Germline loops: CDR1 SGDLS, CDR2 YYNGEE. The CDR3 sequence is 14 residues long. CDR3 amino acids: CASSLGLLQETQYF. The CDR3 DNA follows: TGTGCCAGTTCACTAGGGCTACTACAAGAGACCCAGTACTTC.

This clone appeared a few times. CDR3 in DNA: TGTGCCAGCAGCACACCGGGACAGGGTCCTTTAACTGGCTACACCTTC. It translates to CASSTPGQGPLTGYTF. V gene TRBV5-4 combines with J gene TRBJ1-2; 9 positions agree with TRBD1. V lost 4 bases and J lost 7; bases outside the gene matches: 14. Germline loops: CDR1 SGHNT, CDR2 YYREEE (reference sequence). CDR3 length: 16 residues.